This T cell receptor (beta chain) was found in a study of blood T cell repertoires in acute mononucleosis (TCRdb year 2020). For the study in its entirety: To capture the primary response, acute-phase samples were obtained within 2 weeks of when symptoms began. During acute infection, mean YVL-BR-specific and GLC-BM-specific cells made up about 2.1% and 1.1% of blood CD8 T cells. The mean blood EBV load was 3.5 to 4 log10 genome copies per million B cells in acute infection and 2.5 to 3 at convalescence. Findings and caveats that apply to the study as a whole: The low acute-to-convalescent clonotype overlap might be partly explained by sampling error, because only a fraction of each donor's blood was analyzed. Only a few donors were included in the cohort, so group averages were based on very few individuals. Only about 9.5% of unique acute clonotypes persisted into convalescence, yet these made up most of the response; new diverse de novo clonotypes seemingly replaced the rest.

The time point tag for this specimen amounts to: acute infectious mononucleosis, at clinical presentation within 2 weeks of symptom onset (visit 1). Over the course of primary infection, this study followed CD8 T cell responses against two immunodominant EBV epitopes, BRLF1 109 (YVL-BR) and BMLF1 280 (GLC-BM). Primary EBV infection was indicated by a positive serum heterophile antibody test and EBV viral capsid antigen-specific IgM. Total CD8 T cells were first enriched from PBMCs by magnetic positive selection (MACS). A FACSAria III was used to sort live CD3+ CD8+ tetramer+ cells to a purity above 95%. Cells were sorted with a PE-conjugated tetramer loaded with the BMLF1 280-288 peptide. At both acute infection and convalescence, EBV epitope-specific CD8 T cells were tetramer-sorted, and the TCR repertoires of those cells were deep-sequenced directly ex vivo. The donors were a few individuals between roughly 18 and 29 years old who had clinical acute infectious mononucleosis and laboratory evidence of primary EBV infection. Heparinized peripheral blood was drawn at clinical presentation with mononucleosis symptoms and was drawn again about 6 months later. PBMCs were isolated by Ficoll-Paque density gradient centrifugation.

Total RNA from at least 9,500 sorted tetramer+ CD8 T cells was reverse transcribed into cDNA for TCR profiling. CDR3 regions were amplified by PCR with primers annealing to V and J regions, adding unique molecular identifiers to track templates. The immunoSEQ platform, including its sequencing and error-correction standards, was used to profile TCRalpha and TCRbeta chains. As for the original processing: Clonal copy numbers were corrected for sequencing and PCR errors, and IMGT conventions were followed to define CDR3s. Only productive rearrangements were analyzed, using immunoSEQ Analyzer versions 2.0 and 3.0, with gene-pairing frequencies processed further in Microsoft Excel. Circos plots were used to visualize V-J pairings, and MEME plus a custom motifSearch program were used to find CDR3 motifs. The OLGA algorithm was used to calculate the probability of generation of TCR sequences. Clonotypes found at both visits were termed persistent, clonotypes found only in the acute phase were termed nonpersistent, and clonotypes found only at convalescence were termed de novo. A public TCR was defined as an amino acid clonotype used by more than one donor. What TCRdb holds here is the immuneACCESS table cut down to in-frame rearrangements. Part of the clones is not present; checked against another copy, under half of the missing clones reflect an unresolved V gene, and the others are unexplained. The DNA was the basis for D and trimming; V, J and clone size are from that table. This sample comprises about 2,300 clones, 68% of them detected only once. Around 49% of the sample is held by the ten biggest clonotypes.

This clone was seen only once. No much larger clone is present one base from it, and per-base qualities are unavailable. One read alone is weak evidence. This sequence originates from a woman under 30 with infectious mononucleosis caused by EBV. The material was EBV GLC epitope tetramer+ CD8+ T cells sorted from PBMCs, obtained during acute infectious mononucleosis. The cell subset or site label here, explained by the study, means: CD8 T cells binding tetramer with EBV BMLF1 280-288 peptide (GLC-BM).

CDR3 protein: CASSFRTGYNEQFF. In nucleotide form, the sequence is TGTGCCAGCAGCTTCCGGACGGGGTACAATGAGCAGTTCTTC. The receptor chain draws on TRBV5-5 and TRBJ2-1; the D gene is perhaps TRBD2, on 5 matching bases. Taken from the germline V gene (reference sequence), the CDR1 and CDR2 loops are SGHKS and YYEKEE. The CDR3 runs 14 amino acids, cysteine and phenylalanine included. Only the CDR3 region is kept as DNA, spanning 42 bases read in frame from base 1. Deletion took 2 bases off V and 4 bases off J, with a span of 10 bases between the germline ends.